This TCR beta chain was found in a study of T cell responses to AZD1222 COVID-19 vaccine. Study-wide results and limits: White British donors predominated, females outnumbered males, and clonal diversity was possibly underestimated.

CDR1 and CDR2 from the germline V gene are SEHNR and FQNEAQ (reference sequence). Trimming stripped 1 base from V and 8 bases from J, with 11 bases between. The CDR3 runs 13 residues. With respect to this clone: The antigen remains unidentified.

Generated by immunoSEQ multiplex PCR, the TCRdb table keeps only in-frame clones and is missing some. The table lists roughly 120,000 clones, 70% to 90% of them singletons, with roughly 1.6% in the top ten. V usage is TRBV7-9 and J usage is TRBJ1-2; D remains ambiguous. The sequence came from an adult in good health. Sequenced here: peripheral blood, sampled on day 0 of AZD1222 vaccination. CDR3 sequence: CASSLVVGEGYTF. For the CDR3, the DNA is TGTGCCAGCAGCTTAGTGGTAGGAGAAGGCTACACCTTC.